The 19 T cell receptor beta chains in this list originate from one sample, sequenced in a study of neurological immune-mediated disorders. TCRdb itself ran the 5' RACE reads through MiXCR, one entry per CDR3 protein. The sample includes 80,000 to 85,000 distinct CDR3 sequences, just over 2.5% seen only once; the top ten take roughly 1.1%. Sequences were obtained from PBMCs. These receptors were taken from a woman aged 25 to 39 with multiple sclerosis.

This clonotype was counted ten times or more. The chain recombines TRBV6-5 with TRBJ2-7; perhaps TRBD1 as D (7 bases). From germline, CDR1 is MNHEY and CDR2 SVGAGI. V was trimmed by 4 bases and J by 1 base, leaving 14 bases between them. CDR3 length: 15 amino acids. In DNA, the CDR3 is TGTGCCAGCAGTTCTCAGGGGGGTATTTCCTACGAGCAGTACTTC. It specifies CASSSQGGISYEQYF.

There are many counts of this clonotype. The rearrangement joins TRBV29-1 to TRBJ2-1; 10 bases map to TRBD1. The CDR3 is made up of 12 amino acids. Trimming cost V 7 bases and J 9 bases; bases outside gene matches: 6. CDR1 is SQVTM, CDR2 ANQGSEA, per germline. The CDR3 reads CSAGTGEIEQFF. CDR3 DNA: TGCAGCGCAGGGACAGGGGAAATTGAGCAGTTCTTC.

In this sample, this clonotype turned up many times. The chain has TRBV29-1 and TRBJ1-2; possible D gene TRBD1, 6 bases. V lost 5 bases to trimming and J lost 6 bases, with 13 bases between them. The CDR3 runs to 12 residues. Germline values: CDR1 SQVTM, CDR2 ANQGSEA. The CDR3 DNA sequence: TGCAGCGTTTCCGGGACAAGCGATGGCTACACCTTC. Translating it yields CSVSGTSDGYTF. The complete variable domain, with remaining parts taken from reference TRBV29-1 and TRBJ1-2, reads SAVISQKPSRDICQRGTSLTIQCQVDSQVTMMFWYRQQPGQSLTLIATANQGSEATYESGFVIDKFPISRPNLTFSTLTVSNMSPEDSSIYLCSVSGTSDGYTFGSGTRLTVV.

Many counts were recorded for this clonotype. V is TRBV27 and J is TRBJ2-2, with 12 positions matching TRBD2. Germline V gives CDR1 MNHEY, CDR2 SMNVEV (reference sequence). The CDR3 has 16 residues. J lost 2 bases, V lost 6 bases, and 4 bases had no gene match. CDR3 residues: CASRASGRVNTGELFF. CDR3 in DNA: TGTGCCAGCAGAGCTAGCGGGAGGGTTAACACCGGGGAGCTGTTTTTT.

This clonotype appeared many times. Here the CDR3 DNA reads TGCAGTGCTTTACTAGCGGAACGCTCCTACAATGAGCAGTTCTTC. As protein: CSALLAERSYNEQFF. The chain employs TRBV20-1 and TRBJ2-1; 8 bases map to TRBD2. Trimming cost V 5 bases and J 0 bases; bases outside gene matches: 6. The CDR3 extends over 15 amino acids. Germline values: CDR1 DFQATT, CDR2 SNEGSKA (reference sequence).

The sample holds many counts of this clonotype. The chain uses TRBV3-1 and TRBJ2-7, with 7 bases aligning to TRBD1. The CDR3 covers 14 residues. CDR1 is LGHDT, CDR2 YNNKEL, per germline (reference sequence). V lost 4 bases, J lost 3 bases, and 6 bases stayed unmatched. The CDR3 DNA reads TGTGCCAGCAGCCGTTACAGGGGTGGCTACGAGCAGTACTTC. It translates to CASSRYRGGYEQYF.

This clonotype was observed at least ten times. J is TRBJ2-1 and V is TRBV9; D possibly matches TRBD1 or TRBD2 (6 bases each). CDR1 and CDR2 (germline): SGDLS, YYNGEE. The CDR3 consists of 15 residues. V was cut by 4 bases and J by 4 bases, with 15 bases left in between. In DNA, the CDR3 is TGTGCCAGCAGCCAGCTAGGGGGGTTATACAATGAGCAGTTCTTC. Amino acid sequence: CASSQLGGLYNEQFF.

This clonotype was seen at least ten times. V usage is TRBV7-8 and J usage is TRBJ1-2; possibly TRBD1 for D (6 bases). Germline CDR1 and CDR2: SGHVS and FQNEAQ. The CDR3 is 14 amino acids. Trimming pared 6 bases from V and 2 bases from J, leaving 13 bases between. This CDR3 reads CASSPRTANYGYTF. Here the CDR3 DNA reads TGTGCCAGCAGTCCTAGGACAGCCAACTATGGCTACACCTTC.

There are many counts of this clonotype. The chain combines TRBV20-1 with TRBJ1-6, with 8 bases aligning to TRBD1. The CDR3 is 15 amino acids. The V gene's germline CDR1 is DFQATT and CDR2 SNEGSKA (reference sequence). V dropped 1 base and J dropped 9; count of bases not matched to a gene: 8. In DNA, the CDR3 is TGCAGTGCTAGAGTAGGAACAGGGGGGCGTTCACCCCTCCACTTT. Its protein is CSARVGTGGRSPLHF.

This clonotype was counted many times. The chain employs TRBV7-2 and TRBJ2-4, with 8 bases fitting TRBD1. This CDR3 has 15 amino acids. Germline V gives CDR1 SGHTA, CDR2 FQGNSA. V lost 5 bases to trimming and J lost 7 bases; unmatched junction nucleotides: 10. DNA for the CDR3: TGTGCCAGCAGCCTAACGGGCAGGGGGCCTAACATTCAGTACTTC. This encodes CASSLTGRGPNIQYF.

This clonotype was detected many times. The V call is TRBV7-9, the J call TRBJ2-3; 8 bases are shared with TRBD1. The length of the CDR3 is 15 residues. After removal of 5 bases from V and 0 bases from J, the junction contained 4 bases not matched to a gene. The V gene's germline CDR1 is SEHNR and CDR2 FQNEAQ (reference sequence). CDR3 sequence reads: CASSLRQGSTDTQYF. The CDR3 DNA follows: TGTGCCAGCAGCCTAAGACAGGGGAGCACAGATACGCAGTATTTT.

In this sample, this clonotype turned up many times. V usage is TRBV24-1 and J usage is TRBJ2-1; D may match TRBD1 or TRBD2 (5 bases each). The CDR3 consists of 16 residues. CDR1 is KGHDR and CDR2 is SFDVKD in the germline V gene. The V and J ends lost 4 bases and 6 bases respectively, with 18 bases between them. The CDR3 loop reads CATSETVGAGTNEQFF. Written as DNA, the CDR3 is TGTGCCACCAGTGAAACGGTCGGGGCAGGCACCAATGAGCAGTTCTTC.

In this sample, this clonotype turned up many times. The chain couples TRBV27 to TRBJ2-6, with 10 bases matching TRBD2. The germline gives CDR1 MNHEY, CDR2 SMNVEV (reference sequence). The CDR3 covers 18 residues. The V gene end was trimmed by 7 bases and the J gene end by 0 bases; junction bases not matched to a gene: 9. The DNA for the CDR3 is TGTGCCAGCAACCGCGCGACTAGCGGGCCCTCTGGGGCCAACGTCCTGACTTTC. Amino acids: CASNRATSGPSGANVLTF.

This clonotype has at least ten counts. The chain joins TRBV3-1 to TRBJ1-1; D is possibly TRBD1 (6 bases). V dropped 3 bases and J dropped 7 bases, with 9 bases sitting between them. This CDR3 spans 12 amino acids. Germline V gene data show CDR1 as LGHDT and CDR2 as YNNKEL (reference sequence). This CDR3 reads CASSHLRGEAFF. DNA of the CDR3: TGTGCCAGCAGCCATCTCAGGGGTGAAGCTTTCTTT.

This clonotype was seen repeatedly, ten times or more. The chain recombines TRBV9 with TRBJ1-4, with D possibly matching TRBD1 (6 bases). Germline CDR1 reads SGDLS; CDR2 reads YYNGEE. CDR3 size: 15 residues. V lost 2 bases and J 0 bases, leaving 8 bases between the germline ends. CDR3 residues: CASSVGGSTNEKLFF. DNA of the CDR3: TGTGCCAGCAGCGTGGGGGGCTCAACTAATGAAAAACTGTTTTTT.

In its sample, this clonotype was seen many times. The chain uses TRBV5-1 and TRBJ2-7; 8 positions match TRBD1. Germline V gene lookup returns CDR1 SGHRS and CDR2 YFSETQ. The CDR3 contains 18 residues. Trimming at V came to 3 bases and at J to 1 base, leaving 15 bases not matched to a gene. The CDR3 DNA sequence: TGCGCCAGCAGCTCGGGACAGGACTCCAGGGCGAGATCCTACGAGCAGTACTTC. Its protein product is CASSSGQDSRARSYEQYF.

This clonotype was counted at least ten times. This chain joins TRBV5-1 and TRBJ2-5; 9 bases match TRBD2. CDR1 SGHRS and CDR2 YFSETQ come from the germline V gene. This CDR3 is built from 15 residues. Trimming cost V 5 bases and J 1 base; bases outside gene matches: 6. The chain's CDR3 is CASRETSGAQETQYF. The CDR3 DNA is TGCGCCAGCAGGGAGACTAGCGGAGCCCAAGAGACCCAGTACTTC.

This clonotype was counted at least ten times. V is TRBV6-2 or TRBV6-3 and J is TRBJ2-4, with D maybe TRBD2 (6 bases). The germline V gene encodes CDR1 MNHEY and CDR2 SVGEGT. The CDR3 runs to 16 residues. Trimming removed 7 bases at V and 1 base at J, with 17 bases between. The CDR3 DNA reads TGTGCCAGCAACAGAAACGGGGGTGCGGCCAAAAACATTCAGTACTTC. Translated: CASNRNGGAAKNIQYF.

This clonotype occurred many times. The genes are TRBV20-1 and TRBJ1-6, with D maybe TRBD1 (6 bases). The CDR3 contains 12 residues. The germline V gene has CDR1 DFQATT and CDR2 SNEGSKA (reference sequence). The CDR3: CSAITGTSPLHF. CDR3 DNA: TGCAGCGCGATTACAGGGACTTCACCCCTCCACTTT.